Listed below are T cell receptor beta chains from one sample, sequenced in a study of blood T cell repertoires in COVID-19. Repertoires were generated with immunoSEQ multiplex PCR, while TCRdb's copy carries only in-frame clones and drops some. The sample has about 250,000 clones, around 86% seen once. Source material: PBMCs or T cells enriched from blood (not recorded which). The receptors were gathered from a woman in her fifties or sixties who had recovered from COVID-19. CDR3s include the opening cysteine and the closing phenylalanine or tryptophan. The order of the fields is D gene, clone size, V gene, J gene, CDR3 protein, CDR3 DNA. The D gene is left open where the match is weak. The size field is filled for only some rows; it gives once, few, many or a size class.

D: TRBD2
size: once
V: TRBV10-1
J: TRBJ2-1
CDR3: CASRLLKREFNEQFF
DNA: TGCGCCAGCAGACTGCTGAAGCGGGAGTTCAATGAGCAGTTCTTC

D: TRBD2
size: few
V: TRBV10-2
J: TRBJ2-1
CDR3: CASRPGLAVGNEQFF
DNA: TGCGCCAGCAGGCCGGGACTAGCGGTGGGGAATGAGCAGTTCTTC

D: TRBD2
size: NA
V: TRBV5-1
J: TRBJ2-5
CDR3: CASSFSGRAVGETQYF
DNA: TGCGCCAGCAGCTTTAGCGGGAGGGCGGTGGGAGAGACCCAGTACTTC

D: TRBD2
size: once
V: TRBV10-3
J: TRBJ2-1
CDR3: CAISASGVYNEQFF
DNA: TGTGCCATCAGTGCTAGCGGGGTTTACAATGAGCAGTTCTTC

D: NA
size: NA
V: TRBV7-6
J: TRBJ2-5
CDR3: CASSLLALETQYF
DNA: TGTGCCAGCAGCTTACTAGCCCTAGAGACCCAGTACTTC

D: NA
size: NA
V: TRBV7-2
J: TRBJ1-1
CDR3: CASSPSVGEGAFF
DNA: TGTGCCAGCAGCCCCTCAGTAGGGGAAGGGGCTTTCTTT

D: TRBD1
size: NA
V: TRBV2
J: TRBJ1-4
CDR3: CASIDRGGILEKLFF
DNA: TGTGCCAGCATAGACAGGGGAGGTATCCTTGAAAAACTGTTTTTT

D: NA
size: NA
V: TRBV5-6
J: TRBJ1-1
CDR3: CASSLDPGQSTEAFF
DNA: TGTGCCAGCAGCTTGGATCCAGGGCAGAGCACTGAAGCTTTCTTT

D: NA
size: NA
V: TRBV3-1/TRBV3-2
J: TRBJ2-5
CDR3: CASSQVEGETQYF
DNA: TGTGCCAGCAGCCAAGTGGAGGGGGAGACCCAGTACTTC

D: NA
size: NA
V: TRBV5-1
J: TRBJ2-5
CDR3: CASSRRGGETQYF
DNA: TGCGCCAGCAGCCGGAGGGGGGGAGAGACCCAGTACTTC

D: TRBD2
size: NA
V: TRBV5-4
J: TRBJ2-3
CDR3: CASSGSSGFTQYF
DNA: TGTGCCAGCAGCGGATCTAGCGGTTTTACGCAGTATTTT

D: TRBD1
size: NA
V: TRBV7-7
J: TRBJ2-5
CDR3: CASSPGQGQGETQYF
DNA: TGTGCTAGCAGCCCGGGACAGGGCCAAGGGGAGACCCAGTACTTC

D: TRBD1
size: NA
V: TRBV30
J: TRBJ1-1
CDR3: CAWSYRGNTEAFF
DNA: TGTGCCTGGAGTTACAGGGGAAACACTGAAGCTTTCTTT

D: NA
size: NA
V: TRBV7-8
J: TRBJ2-7
CDR3: CASRPRGDYSYEQYF
DNA: TGTGCCAGTAGACCACGCGGGGATTACTCCTACGAGCAGTACTTC

D: TRBD1
size: NA
V: TRBV5-4
J: TRBJ2-4
CDR3: CASSLGGTVLAKNIQYF
DNA: TGTGCCAGCAGCTTGGGGGGGACAGTTCTAGCCAAAAACATTCAGTACTTC

D: TRBD1
size: few
V: TRBV6-5
J: TRBJ1-4
CDR3: CASSTGGTNEKLFF
DNA: TGTGCCAGCAGTACAGGGGGAACTAATGAAAAACTGTTTTTT

D: NA
size: NA
V: TRBV5-1
J: TRBJ1-1
CDR3: CASSAAGDFEAFF
DNA: TGCGCCAGCAGCGCAGCCGGGGACTTCGAAGCTTTCTTT

D: NA
size: NA
V: TRBV4-1
J: TRBJ2-2
CDR3: CASSQDLWRGGNTGELFF
DNA: TGCGCCAGCAGCCAAGATCTTTGGAGGGGGGGAAACACCGGGGAGCTGTTTTTT

D: TRBD2
size: NA
V: TRBV28
J: TRBJ2-7
CDR3: CASSFRTSGSLYF
DNA: TGTGCCAGCAGTTTCCGGACTAGCGGGAGTCTGTACTTC

D: NA
size: NA
V: TRBV7-2
J: TRBJ1-6
CDR3: CASRRTDNSPLHF
DNA: TGTGCCAGCAGGAGGACAGATAATTCACCCCTCCACTTT

D: TRBD2
size: NA
V: TRBV5-1
J: TRBJ2-7
CDR3: CASSLTSGPYEQYF
DNA: TGCGCCAGCAGCTTGACTAGCGGGCCCTACGAGCAGTACTTC

D: NA
size: NA
V: TRBV2
J: TRBJ2-1
CDR3: CASNIQDLQFF
DNA: TGTGCCAGCAATATCCAGGACTTACAGTTCTTC

D: TRBD1
size: NA
V: TRBV15
J: TRBJ1-4
CDR3: CATSRGDRDREKLFF
DNA: TGTGCCACCAGCAGAGGGGACAGGGACCGTGAAAAACTGTTTTTT

D: TRBD1
size: NA
V: TRBV27
J: TRBJ1-2
CDR3: CASRQQGAYYGYTF
DNA: TGTGCCAGCAGACAACAGGGGGCGTACTATGGCTACACCTTC

D: NA
size: NA
V: TRBV29-1
J: TRBJ2-1
CDR3: CWALTSYNEQFF
DNA: TGCTGGGCGTTGACGTCCTACAATGAGCAGTTCTTC

D: TRBD1
size: NA
V: TRBV4-3
J: TRBJ2-1
CDR3: CASSQEDRVNEQFF
DNA: TGCGCCAGCAGCCAAGAAGACAGGGTCAATGAGCAGTTCTTC

D: TRBD2
size: NA
V: TRBV5-6
J: TRBJ2-7
CDR3: CASSFMASGTYEQYF
DNA: TGTGCCAGCAGCTTTATGGCTAGCGGAACCTACGAGCAGTACTTC

D: NA
size: NA
V: TRBV18
J: TRBJ2-1
CDR3: CASSPPSRDEQFF
DNA: TGTGCCAGCTCACCACCAAGCCGCGATGAGCAGTTCTTC

D: TRBD1
size: NA
V: TRBV6-5
J: TRBJ2-3
CDR3: CASRSGQGGADTQYF
DNA: TGTGCCAGCAGGTCAGGACAGGGGGGGGCAGATACGCAGTATTTT

D: NA
size: few
V: TRBV18
J: TRBJ1-5
CDR3: CASSLRESNQPQHF
DNA: TGTGCCAGCTCCCTTAGAGAGAGCAATCAGCCCCAGCATTTT

D: TRBD1
size: NA
V: TRBV24-1
J: TRBJ2-7
CDR3: CATSIGAGGYEQYF
DNA: TGTGCCACCAGTATTGGGGCAGGGGGTTACGAGCAGTACTTC

D: NA
size: few
V: TRBV28
J: TRBJ2-2
CDR3: CASSLSSPGELFF
DNA: TGTGCCAGCAGCTTATCTAGCCCCGGGGAGCTGTTTTTT

D: NA
size: NA
V: TRBV27
J: TRBJ1-6
CDR3: CASSWQGAVSPLHF
DNA: TGTGCCAGCAGCTGGCAGGGTGCGGTTTCACCCCTCCACTTT

D: TRBD1
size: NA
V: TRBV6-6
J: TRBJ1-2
CDR3: CANRRDSNYGYTF
DNA: TGTGCCAACCGGAGGGACAGTAACTATGGCTACACCTTC

D: NA
size: NA
V: TRBV7-8
J: TRBJ1-4
CDR3: CASRSGYDEKLFF
DNA: TGTGCCAGCAGATCAGGGTACGATGAAAAACTGTTTTTT

D: NA
size: NA
V: TRBV19
J: TRBJ1-4
CDR3: CASSARTNNEKLFF
DNA: TGTGCCAGTAGTGCCAGAACTAATAATGAAAAACTGTTTTTT

D: NA
size: NA
V: TRBV6-6
J: TRBJ2-5
CDR3: CASRGGLLETQYF
DNA: TGTGCCAGCAGGGGAGGACTCTTAGAGACCCAGTACTTC

D: NA
size: NA
V: TRBV28
J: TRBJ1-1
CDR3: CASRDTANTEAFF
DNA: TGTGCCAGCAGAGATACAGCGAACACTGAAGCTTTCTTT

D: TRBD2
size: NA
V: TRBV4-3
J: TRBJ2-7
CDR3: CASSQPTSVGSYEQYF
DNA: TGCGCCAGCAGCCAACCCACTAGCGTGGGGTCCTACGAGCAGTACTTC

D: TRBD2
size: NA
V: TRBV27
J: TRBJ2-1
CDR3: CASSLLLGLDETYNEQFF
DNA: TGTGCCAGCAGTTTACTTTTGGGACTAGATGAGACCTACAATGAGCAGTTCTTC

D: TRBD1
size: few
V: TRBV25-1
J: TRBJ1-2
CDR3: CASSEWGDSFYGYTF
DNA: TGTGCCAGCAGTGAATGGGGGGACAGCTTTTATGGCTACACCTTC

D: NA
size: once
V: TRBV24-1
J: TRBJ2-2
CDR3: CATSLEGGELFF
DNA: TGTGCCACCAGCCTTGAGGGCGGGGAGCTGTTTTTT

D: NA
size: NA
V: TRBV15
J: TRBJ1-3
CDR3: CATSRGDSGNTIYF
DNA: TGTGCCACCAGCAGAGGAGACTCTGGAAACACCATATATTTT

D: TRBD1
size: NA
V: TRBV15
J: TRBJ1-5
CDR3: CATSREYRGFPNQPQHF
DNA: TGTGCCACCAGCAGAGAGTACAGGGGATTTCCCAATCAGCCCCAGCATTTT

D: NA
size: NA
V: TRBV5-1
J: TRBJ1-1
CDR3: CASTREVNTEAFF
DNA: TGCGCCAGCACCCGAGAGGTTAACACTGAAGCTTTCTTT

D: TRBD2
size: NA
V: TRBV5-1
J: TRBJ2-1
CDR3: CASSSIAGGISSYNEQFF
DNA: TGCGCCAGCAGCTCTATAGCGGGAGGGATAAGCTCCTACAATGAGCAGTTCTTC

D: TRBD2
size: NA
V: TRBV19
J: TRBJ2-3
CDR3: CASRGLAGESDTQYF
DNA: TGTGCCAGTAGGGGACTAGCGGGAGAATCAGATACGCAGTATTTT

D: NA
size: NA
V: TRBV4-3
J: TRBJ2-1
CDR3: CASSQDSASVYNEQFF
DNA: TGCGCCAGCAGCCAAGATAGCGCTAGCGTATACAATGAGCAGTTCTTC

D: TRBD2
size: NA
V: TRBV2
J: TRBJ2-1
CDR3: CASKGGVLAGGPNEQFF
DNA: TGTGCCAGCAAGGGCGGAGTGCTAGCGGGAGGGCCGAATGAGCAGTTCTTC

D: TRBD1
size: NA
V: TRBV19
J: TRBJ1-3
CDR3: CASSIAGGTANTIYF
DNA: TGTGCCAGTAGTATCGCGGGAGGGACAGCGAACACCATATATTTT

D: NA
size: NA
V: TRBV5-1
J: TRBJ1-1
CDR3: CASRSGTEAFF
DNA: TGCGCCAGCCGGTCGGGCACTGAAGCTTTCTTT

D: TRBD1
size: NA
V: TRBV11-3
J: TRBJ1-1
CDR3: CASSLQGGREAFF
DNA: TGTGCCAGCAGCTTACAGGGGGGCCGGGAAGCTTTCTTT

D: NA
size: NA
V: TRBV7-9
J: TRBJ1-2
CDR3: CASSLVFRQGSGGYTF
DNA: TGTGCCAGCAGCTTAGTTTTTCGGCAGGGGTCGGGAGGCTACACCTTC

D: NA
size: NA
V: TRBV27
J: TRBJ2-3
CDR3: CASSLRGKRTSTDTQYF
DNA: TGTGCCAGCAGTTTACGCGGGAAACGAACTAGCACAGATACGCAGTATTTT

D: NA
size: NA
V: TRBV4-1
J: TRBJ1-2
CDR3: CASSQPGKKLDYGYTF
DNA: TGCGCCAGCAGCCAGCCCGGGAAAAAACTAGACTATGGCTACACCTTC

D: TRBD2
size: NA
V: TRBV2
J: TRBJ2-3
CDR3: CASRGLVSTDTQYF
DNA: TGTGCCAGCCGAGGACTAGTCAGCACAGATACGCAGTATTTT

D: TRBD1
size: NA
V: TRBV12-3/TRBV12-4
J: TRBJ1-1
CDR3: CASSYRGSTEAFF
DNA: TGTGCCAGCAGTTACAGGGGGAGCACTGAAGCTTTCTTT